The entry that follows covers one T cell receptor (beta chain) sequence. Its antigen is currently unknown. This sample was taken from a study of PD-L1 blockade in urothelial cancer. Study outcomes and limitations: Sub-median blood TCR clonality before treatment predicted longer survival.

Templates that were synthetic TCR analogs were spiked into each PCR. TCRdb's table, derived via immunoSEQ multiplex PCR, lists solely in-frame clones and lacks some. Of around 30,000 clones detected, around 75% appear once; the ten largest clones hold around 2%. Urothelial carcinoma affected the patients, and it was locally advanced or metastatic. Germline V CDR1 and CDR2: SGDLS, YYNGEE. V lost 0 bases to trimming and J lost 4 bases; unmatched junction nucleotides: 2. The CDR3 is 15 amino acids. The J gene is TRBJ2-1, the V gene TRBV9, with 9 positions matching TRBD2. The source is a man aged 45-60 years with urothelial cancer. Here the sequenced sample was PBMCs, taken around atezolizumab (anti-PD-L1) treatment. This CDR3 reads CASSVGAGGYNEQFF. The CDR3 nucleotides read TGTGCCAGCAGCGTAGGGGCGGGAGGGTACAATGAGCAGTTCTTC.